This T cell receptor beta chain is from a study of T cell clonotyping in hematopoietic cell transplantation. Overall study: Recipients' pretransplant samples followed cytoreduction. Notes on the study in general: Without cell sorting, CD4 versus CD8 contributions remain unresolved. Broader posttransplant TCR repertoire diversity was predicted by graft donor and pretransplant recipient Inverse Simpson Index values.

The table came from immunoSEQ multiplex PCR; TCRdb's copy has only in-frame clones and leaves some out. The repertoire has 20,000 to 30,000 clones, 65% to 90% of them found once; the top ten carry 24%. Documented time point: recipient sample about 28 days before transplant, after cytoreduction. The length of the CDR3 is 20 residues. J was trimmed by 0 bases and V by 4 bases; bases with no gene match: 18. CDR1 is SGHVS, CDR2 FQNEAQ, per germline. About this clone itself: Antigen unknown.

The V and J genes are TRBV7-8 and TRBJ1-5, with 7 bases matching TRBD1. Specimen: peripheral blood mononuclear cells, collected before stem cell transplant. The source is an older woman with acute myeloid leukemia. Some clones in this sample may be carry-over from other donors' samples. The CDR3 coding sequence is TGTGCCAGCAGCTCACCGGGACAGACATCCTCACATTATAGCAATCAGCCCCAGCATTTT. It is translated as CASSSPGQTSSHYSNQPQHF.